This paragraph covers one T cell receptor (beta chain) sequence. There is no known antigen for this receptor. Nothing much larger sits one base from this clone, and base qualities are not available. The immunoSEQ Assay, a bias-controlled multiplex PCR, was used to amplify TCRbeta CDR3 regions from genomic DNA. From the authors' description of their analysis: The number of nucleated cells in each sample was estimated by amplification of reference gene primers within the assay. To quantify the absolute abundance of each unique TCRbeta CDR3 rearrangement, sequence reads were collapsed and filtered. Productive Simpson clonality was computed per sample as the square root of Simpson's diversity index over productive rearrangements. In TCRdb, the immuneACCESS table is reduced to in-frame sequences with V and J assigned. These tables do not hold every clone; where another copy was compared, an unresolved V gene accounts for under half, and the others remain unexplained. The V and J calls and clone size come from that table; D and trimming were worked out from the DNA. In this sample the table shows approximately 32,000 clones, more than 75% of which occur a single time. The ten biggest clones cover about 14% of the sample.

Looking up the germline V gene (reference sequence) yields CDR1 LGHDT and CDR2 YNNKEL. Germline trimming amounts to 7 bases on V and 9 bases on J, with 7 as the count of junction bases outside the gene matches. The cysteine opens and the phenylalanine closes a CDR3 of 12 amino acids. CDR3 DNA only is kept here, 36 bases in frame from base 1. This sample was taken from a study of blood T cell repertoires in COVID-19 (dated by TCRdb to 2020 to 2022). About the study as a whole: Collaborator samples came from the United States, Italy and Spain and covered acute and convalescent phases of COVID-19. The sample metadata nearly always contained a de-identified subject ID, COVID-19 status, age in years and sex. Subjects who had been exposed to COVID-19, were actively infected with it, or had recovered from it provided the deeply sampled blood TCRbeta repertoires that made up the dataset. The repertoires were made available in a free public database intended to serve as a resource for research on the immune response to SARS-CoV-2. The prospective study material was composed of cDNA or gDNA derived from T cells, B-cell-depleted T cells, or PBMCs. Where HLA class I and class II types were available, the types were taken from metadata supplied by the sample provider, not from assay-based typing. Samples were obtained from the ongoing ImmuneRACE study (first 160 participants) and from 1,254 subjects provided by 6 global collaborators.

The collaborating institutions used their own protocols to collect whole blood in K2EDTA tubes. For TCRbeta analysis, collaborators shipped samples in one of three forms: frozen whole blood, isolated PBMCs, or DNA extracted from either of those sample types. What the work shows at the level of the full study, not this receptor alone: The amount of clinical and demographic metadata varied by source and participant and was provided uncurated.

This clonotype originated in a man aged 60 to 75 with active COVID-19. The rearranged segments are TRBV3-1 (or the pseudogene TRBV3-2) and TRBJ2-5; 8 central nucleotides agree with TRBD2. Sequenced: peripheral blood. In nucleotide form, the sequence is TGTGCCAGCACCGCCGGGGGGGCAGCCCAGTACTTC. It encodes CASTAGGAAQYF.